The 8 T cell receptor beta chains below come from one sample, sequenced in a study of radiation and T cells in renal cell carcinoma. This table comes from immunoSEQ multiplex PCR, and its TCRdb copy is limited to in-frame clones, with some not included. The sample lists about 150,000 clones; roughly 86% were seen once. Time point defined: blood 2 weeks post-SBRT. Treatment indicated: 15 Gy SBRT to primary tumor, nephrectomy 4 weeks later. The specimen comprised blood, sampled from a patient whose treatment included radiotherapy and nephrectomy. These TCRs come from a woman aged 50 to 60 with renal cell carcinoma.

The chain couples TRBV10-3 to TRBJ1-2; D is perhaps TRBD1 (5 bases). Germline V lookup: CDR1 ENHRY, CDR2 SYGVKD. The CDR3 sequence is 16 residues long. V lost 3 bases to trimming and J lost 7 bases, with 21 bases between them. CDR3 sequence reads: CAISDHTRDSSTGYTF. CDR3 nucleotide sequence: TGTGCCATCAGTGATCATACCCGGGACTCGTCGACTGGCTACACCTTC.

This chain links TRBV28 with TRBJ1-1; D uncertain. Germline CDR1 reads MDHEN; CDR2 reads SYDVKM. Trimming shortened V by 2 bases and J by 1 base, and 8 bases separated the two germline ends. This CDR3 comprises 14 residues. Written as DNA, the CDR3 is TGTGCCAGCAGTTTAATACCGCCGAACACTGAAGCTTTCTTT. Translated, it gives CASSLIPPNTEAFF.

This clone was detected only a few times. The genes are TRBV19 and TRBJ1-5; 12 bases are shared with TRBD1. Germline V gene sequence: CDR1 LNHDA, CDR2 SQIVND (reference sequence). V lost 7 bases, J lost 2 bases, and 9 bases stayed unmatched. The CDR3 runs 17 residues. The DNA for the CDR3 is TGTGCCAGTACCAAGGGGACAGGGGGCGATGGCAATCAGCCCCAGCATTTT. Translating gives CASTKGTGGDGNQPQHF.

The chain has TRBV19 and TRBJ2-2, with D possibly being TRBD2 (6 bases). Germline values: CDR1 LNHDA, CDR2 SQIVND (reference sequence). With 7 bases removed from V and 2 bases from J, the gap between germline ends came to 8 bases. The CDR3 extends over 13 amino acids. The CDR3 spells CASTGGNTGELFF. In nucleotides, the CDR3 is TGTGCCAGTACCGGGGGAAACACCGGGGAGCTGTTTTTT.

This chain links TRBV19 with TRBJ2-1, with D perhaps matching TRBD1 (5 bases). CDR3 length: 14 amino acids. In germline, CDR1 is LNHDA, CDR2 SQIVND (reference sequence). V was shortened by 6 bases and J by 7 bases, with 16 bases between the two germline ends. The CDR3 protein is CASSSLDSLNEQFF. The CDR3 DNA reads as TGTGCCAGTAGCTCCCTCGACAGTTTAAATGAGCAGTTCTTC.

The V gene is TRBV5-1, the J gene TRBJ2-3; the match to TRBD1 covers 7 bases. This CDR3 spans 13 amino acids. Germline values: CDR1 SGHRS, CDR2 YFSETQ. The ends lost 0 bases at V and 8 bases at J; junction bases unmatched: 3. In DNA, the CDR3 is TGCGCCAGCAGCTTGGAGGGGGCGGGTACGCAGTATTTT. Translating gives CASSLEGAGTQYF. Based on the CDR3 plus reference TRBV5-1 and TRBJ2-3, the full variable domain is KAGVTQTPRYLIKTRGQQVTLSCSPISGHRSVSWYQQTPGQGLQFLFEYFSETQRNKGNFPGRFSGRQFSNSRSEMNVSTLELGDSALYLCASSLEGAGTQYFGPGTRLTVL.

The chain combines TRBV5-6 with TRBJ2-1; weak D call: TRBD1 (5 bases). V was clipped by 5 bases and J by 0 bases, with 12 bases between them. The CDR3 sequence is 15 residues long. CDR1 SGHDT and CDR2 YYEEEE come from the germline V gene. For the CDR3, the DNA is TGTGCCAGCAGATTCAGGGCTTACTCCTACAATGAGCAGTTCTTC. This sequence encodes CASRFRAYSYNEQFF. Based on the CDR3 plus reference TRBV5-6 and TRBJ2-1, the full variable domain is DAGVTQSPTHLIKTRGQQVTLRCSPKSGHDTVSWYQQALGQGPQFIFQYYEEEERQRGNFPDRFSGHQFPNYSSELNVNALLLGDSALYLCASRFRAYSYNEQFFGPGTRLTVL.

The chain combines TRBV6-6 with TRBJ1-1; the match to TRBD1 covers 7 bases. CDR3 length: 13 residues. Per the germline V gene, CDR1 is MNHNY and CDR2 is SVGAGI (reference sequence). V was pared by 6 bases and J by 3 bases, with 4 bases of the junction left unmatched. CDR3 nucleotide sequence: TGTGCCAGCAGCTTTCAGGGGGACACTGAAGCTTTCTTT. Amino acid sequence: CASSFQGDTEAFF.